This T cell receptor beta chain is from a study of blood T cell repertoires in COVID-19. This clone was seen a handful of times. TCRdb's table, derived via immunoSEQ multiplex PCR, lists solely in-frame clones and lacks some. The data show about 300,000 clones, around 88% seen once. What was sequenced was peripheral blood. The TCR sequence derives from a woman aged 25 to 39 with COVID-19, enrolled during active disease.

The CDR3 DNA sequence: TGTGCCAGCAGTGAGGACACCATGAACACTGAAGCTTTCTTT. Encoded protein: CASSEDTMNTEAFF. V usage is TRBV2 and J usage is TRBJ1-1; possible D gene TRBD1, 5 bases. Trimming removed 3 bases from V and 0 bases from J, with 8 bases in between. The CDR3 has 14 residues. Per germline, CDR1 SNHLY and CDR2 FYNNEI.